The entry that follows covers one TCR beta chain sequence. As yet, its antigen is unknown. The sample originates from a study of long-term antiretroviral therapy in people with HIV. They ran version v3.0 of the immunoSEQ assay at survey level. The repertoire was sequenced with immunoSEQ multiplex PCR; TCRdb's copy has only in-frame clones and lacks some. This sample yields about 36,000 clones, of which roughly 78% are seen a single time; 5.8% belongs to the top ten. Germline lookup yields CDR1 LGHNA and CDR2 YNFKEQ. This CDR3 has 12 amino acids. Trimming removed 2 bases at V and 13 bases at J, with 14 bases between. Regarding the study as a whole: Blood obtained between about 2004 and 2017 may reflect older ART regimens. On ART adherence, viral resistance or therapy changes, no data were available. Transplant donor controls retained higher diversity, though diversity increased after ART.

The chain joins TRBV4-2 to TRBJ1-2; D gene unclear. The material was unsorted PBMCs, obtained 3.4 years after starting antiretroviral therapy. This TCR was recovered from a young man with HIV. CDR3 nucleotides: TGTGCCAGCAGCCAACCAACGGGTCCTATCACCTTC. Amino acid sequence: CASSQPTGPITF.